Here is one T cell receptor beta chain with its context. The target antigen is unknown. The data derive from a study of OX40 agonist ivuxolimab in advanced cancers. TCRdb's copy holds only in-frame clones and misses some; the assay was immunoSEQ multiplex PCR. The sample has tens of thousands of clones; about 86% are singletons. Study-level findings and limits: More expanded clones were seen, on average, in CD8+ T cells than in CD4+.

The CDR3 has 14 amino acids. Trimming removed 4 bases from V and 4 bases from J, with 10 bases in between. Germline V gene data show CDR1 as KGHSH and CDR2 as LQKENI. The specimen comprised CD4+ or CD8+ T cells sorted from blood, sampled in a trial of the OX40 agonist ivuxolimab. This receptor was obtained from an adult with an advanced solid tumor such as melanoma, head and neck, liver or kidney cancer. The gene calls are TRBV18 and TRBJ2-2; the D gene is possibly TRBD1 (5 bases). CDR3: CASSLYTGTGELFF. Here the CDR3 DNA reads TGTGCCAGCTCACTCTACACAGGCACCGGGGAGCTGTTTTTT.